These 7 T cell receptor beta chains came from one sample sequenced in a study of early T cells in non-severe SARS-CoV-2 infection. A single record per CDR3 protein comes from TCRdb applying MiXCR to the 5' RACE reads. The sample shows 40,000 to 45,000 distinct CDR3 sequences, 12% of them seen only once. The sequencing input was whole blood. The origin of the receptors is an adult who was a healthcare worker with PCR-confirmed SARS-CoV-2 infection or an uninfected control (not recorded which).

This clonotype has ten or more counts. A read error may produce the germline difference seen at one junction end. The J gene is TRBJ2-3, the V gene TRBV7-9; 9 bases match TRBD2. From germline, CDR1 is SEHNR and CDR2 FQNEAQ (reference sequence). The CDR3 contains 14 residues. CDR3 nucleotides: TGTGCCAGCAGCATAGCGGGGGGCACAGATACGCAGTATTTT. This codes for CASSIAGGTDTQYF.

The DNA of the CDR3 is TGTGCCAGCAGTCCCAGGGATCGGGAGCTGTTTTTT. As protein: CASSPRDRELFF. V usage is TRBV28 and J usage is TRBJ2-2; a possible D gene is TRBD1 (5 bases). Germline V gives CDR1 MDHEN, CDR2 SYDVKM. The V end was cut by 5 bases, the J end by 9 bases, with 10 bases between. The CDR3 sequence is 12 residues long.

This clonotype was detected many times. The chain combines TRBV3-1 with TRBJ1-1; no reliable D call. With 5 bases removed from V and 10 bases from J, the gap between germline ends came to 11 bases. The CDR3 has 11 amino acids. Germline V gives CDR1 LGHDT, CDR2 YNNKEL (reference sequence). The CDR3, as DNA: TGTGCCAGCAGCGATACCTTAGGAGCTTTCTTT. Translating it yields CASSDTLGAFF. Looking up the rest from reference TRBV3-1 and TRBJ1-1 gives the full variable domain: DTAVSQTPKYLVTQMGNDKSIKCEQNLGHDTMYWYKQDSKKFLKIMFSYNNKELIINETVPNRFSPKSPDKAHLNLHINSLELGDSAVYFCASSDTLGAFFGQGTRLTVV.

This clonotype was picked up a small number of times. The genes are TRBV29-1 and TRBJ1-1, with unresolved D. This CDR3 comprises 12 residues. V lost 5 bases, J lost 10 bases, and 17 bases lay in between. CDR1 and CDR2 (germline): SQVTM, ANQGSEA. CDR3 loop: CSVRKSGWRAFF. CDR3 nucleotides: TGCAGCGTTCGTAAATCGGGATGGAGAGCTTTCTTT.

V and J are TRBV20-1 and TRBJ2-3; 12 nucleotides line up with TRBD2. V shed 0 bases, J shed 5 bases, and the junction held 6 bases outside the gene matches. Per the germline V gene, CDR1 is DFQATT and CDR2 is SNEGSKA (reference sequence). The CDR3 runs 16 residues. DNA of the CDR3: TGCAGTGCTAGAGAACTAGCGGGGGGCAAGGTAGATACGCAGTATTTT. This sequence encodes CSARELAGGKVDTQYF.

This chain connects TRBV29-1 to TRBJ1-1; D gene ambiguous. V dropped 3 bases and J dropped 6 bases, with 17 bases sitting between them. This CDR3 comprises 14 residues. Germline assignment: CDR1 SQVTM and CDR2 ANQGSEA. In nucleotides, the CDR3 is TGCAGCGTTGAGAATTACCGAGGTTCATCTGAAGCTTTCTTT. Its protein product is CSVENYRGSSEAFF.

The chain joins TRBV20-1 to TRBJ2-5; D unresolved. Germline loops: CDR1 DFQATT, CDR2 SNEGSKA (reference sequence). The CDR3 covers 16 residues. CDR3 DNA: TGCAGCGCCTATGCTGTCTTTCTGGGGTACGGGGAGACCCAGTACTTC. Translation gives CSAYAVFLGYGETQYF.